The rows below give T cell receptor beta chains drawn from one sample of a study of shared clonotypes between healthy human individuals. Repertoires were generated with immunoSEQ multiplex PCR, while TCRdb's copy carries only in-frame clones and drops some. The table records approximately 1.9 million clones, around 93% of them present only once. Source material: naive CD8+ T cells from PBMCs. The receptor set was obtained from a man aged 18 to 30 in good health. Some clones in this sample may be carry-over from other donors' samples. Each CDR3 is given with its conserved first and last residue. Size tells how often a clone was seen (once, few, many) or the class of an expanded clone, and some rows leave it out.

v_call clone_size cdr3_aa
TRBV28 NA CASSSLGSEQYF
TRBV19 NA CASSIRVGASSYNEQFF
TRBV28 NA CASSSPGPYEQYF
TRBV27 once CASSLFGTGGYEQYF
TRBV19 NA CASSPRGPQETQYF
TRBV6-5 NA CASSYGGLTGELFF
TRBV7-6 NA CASRDRGVNEKLFF
TRBV29-1 NA CSGQGSGEQYF
TRBV7-2 NA CASSRGSIRYNEQFF
TRBV9 NA CASSVGRLARNEQFF
TRBV4-1 NA CASSQDPPPGAYYGYTF
TRBV25-1 NA CASSEYRAQETQYF
TRBV5-5 once CASSLGFWDRSTDTQYF
TRBV11-2 NA CASTTLYGTGAYEQYF
TRBV2 NA CASSEGRGTYNEQFF
TRBV6-5 once CASNPLDSYNEQFF
TRBV27 NA CASRRGPYYEQYF
TRBV28 NA CASTTRRDAYEQYF
TRBV6-1 NA CASAPDRGRTDTQYF
TRBV25-1 NA CASSGLQSGSRWEYEQFF
TRBV15 NA CATQQRKNSYEQYF
TRBV9 NA CASSVGPGAGGEQYF
TRBV27 NA CASSFSGGVTEAFF
TRBV10-1 NA CASSDRLNTGELFF
TRBV7-2 NA CASSSTRSNWEEQFF
TRBV5-8 once CASSLGRGMLQPQHF
TRBV10-2 NA CASSEGPGYYGYTF
TRBV4-1 NA CASSQVRGRGGKEKLFF
TRBV28 NA CASRPGTSGHTGELFF
TRBV19 NA CASRDRHLNQPQHF
TRBV9 NA CASSVSGTSGYEQFF
TRBV30 NA CAWTPQETQYF
TRBV28 once CASSPPRTSGPEQYF
TRBV19 NA CASTGEGYEQYF
TRBV5-6 NA CASSLAPDRNYGYTF
TRBV7-3 once CASSLKRGGVNFF
TRBV4-3 NA CASSQDRGATLDQYF
TRBV6-5 NA CASSYGTDEQYF
TRBV10-1 NA CASSSEDNTGELFF
TRBV9 NA CASSVGAGGGGYGYTF
TRBV28 once CASNPQGLPYEQYF
TRBV6-5 NA CASSRAGSGVQTQYF
TRBV5-1 NA CASSFEGGKGEKLFF
TRBV7-9 once CASSLGSSGATNEKLFF
TRBV11-2 NA CASSFLTAEQFF
TRBV28 NA CASSFVPGSGTEAFF
TRBV6-6 NA CASSYLSTDTQYF
TRBV30 NA CAWSDTGTIVYNEQFF
TRBV21-1 NA CASSNWNGSNEQFF
TRBV7-6 NA CASSLFLGTSGRDYEQYF
TRBV28 NA CASSFLFVGDHYGYTF